The clone carrying this T cell receptor (beta chain) was seen a single time. Its antigen is as yet unknown. Assay used: immunoSEQ multiplex PCR; TCRdb lists only in-frame clones, some missing. The repertoire holds around 26,000 clones, roughly 94% seen once, with approximately 0.5% in the top ten. Germline V gene lookup returns CDR1 MGHRA and CDR2 YSYEKL. The V end lost 0 bases, the J end lost 4 bases, and 7 bases lay between the germline ends. This CDR3 region has 13 residues. This entry is derived from a study of graft-versus-host responses after intestinal transplantation. Study-wide results and limits: In patients with graft-donor T cell macrochimerism, allograft graft-versus-host to host-versus-graft clonal ratios were high. Peak levels of circulating GvH clones tracked with early post-transplant HvG declines.

The V call is TRBV4-1, the J call TRBJ2-7; D remains unclear. The sequence came from a human patient who received an intestinal transplant, so some T cells may come from the graft donor. The specimen comprised PBMCs, sampled 156 days after intestinal transplant. This chain's CDR3 is CASSQDLVYEQYF. CDR3 in DNA: TGCGCCAGCAGCCAAGATCTTGTATACGAGCAGTACTTC.